The clone carrying this T cell receptor beta chain appeared many times. Its specificity is not known. The data originate from a study of response to subunit inactivated influenza vaccine. The study, taken as a whole, reports: It was suggested by the authors that few new T cells are recruited by each seasonal influenza vaccination.

Deletions cut 1 base from V and 0 bases from J, with 11 bases between. CDR1 is SGHRS, CDR2 YFSETQ, per germline. CDR3 length equals 16 residues. TCRdb redid the calling of the RT-PCR reads with MiXCR, one entry per CDR3 protein. Among about 240,000 distinct CDR3 sequences listed, 12% were seen once. This sequence originates from a man between 45 and 60 years old who received an inactivated influenza vaccine. The sequences come from non-naive T cells sorted from PBMCs, collected approximately 15 days before vaccination. This chain connects TRBV5-1 to TRBJ1-3; D is unclear. In DNA form, the CDR3 reads TGCGCCAGCAGCTTGCGGCCGGATTACTCTGGAAACACCATATATTTT. Its protein is CASSLRPDYSGNTIYF.